A selection of T cell receptor beta chains follows, all from one sample in a study of blood T cell repertoires in COVID-19. Sequencing was performed with immunoSEQ multiplex PCR; in TCRdb, only in-frame clones are kept and a portion is missing. In the table there are tens of thousands of clones, around four fifths of which are singletons. Sequencing was carried out using peripheral blood. The receptors here all came from a human donor in a cohort sampled during active COVID-19. CDR3s include the opening cysteine and the closing phenylalanine or tryptophan. The D gene is left open where the match is weak. Clone size, where shown, is once, few, many, or a class for clones that have expanded.

V	size	D	J	DNA	CDR3
TRBV11-2	.	TRBD2	TRBJ2-1	TGTGCCAGCAGCCCTAGTCGGCTAGCGGGGGCTAATGAGCAGTTCTTC	CASSPSRLAGANEQFF
TRBV7-9	few	.	TRBJ1-1	TGTGCCAGCAGCACAGGGTATGGAAAGAACACTGAAGCTTTCTTT	CASSTGYGKNTEAFF
TRBV6-5	.	.	TRBJ2-5	TGTGCCAGCAGTTACAACACAGGGCAAGAGACCCAGTACTTC	CASSYNTGQETQYF
TRBV5-5	.	.	TRBJ1-1	TGTGCCAGCAGCTTGGAGGGCAGGGTGAACACTGAAGCTTTCTTT	CASSLEGRVNTEAFF
TRBV2	few	.	TRBJ1-2	TGTGCCAGCGCCCCTAACAGGGAGAGGGGCTATGGCTACACCTTC	CASAPNRERGYGYTF
TRBV30	.	.	TRBJ1-1	TGTGCCTGGAGTCCCCAGATGAACACTGAAGCTTTCTTT	CAWSPQMNTEAFF
TRBV11-2	.	TRBD1	TRBJ2-7	TGTGCCAGCAGCTTAGGGACAGGTGAGATCTCCTACGAGCAGTACTTC	CASSLGTGEISYEQYF
TRBV7-9	.	.	TRBJ1-2	TGTGCCAGCAGCTTTGACAGGTCTGGTGACACCTTC	CASSFDRSGDTF
TRBV13	.	TRBD1	TRBJ2-7	TGTGCCAGCAGCGCCCGGACAGGTATTAACTTC	CASSARTGINF
TRBV4-1	.	TRBD1	TRBJ1-2	TGCGCCAGCAGGCTACAGGGGGCAAGGGGCGGCTACACCTTC	CASRLQGARGGYTF
TRBV5-6	.	TRBD1	TRBJ1-2	TGTGCCAGCAGCCCTTCCGGACAGGATCGCTACACCTTC	CASSPSGQDRYTF
TRBV19	.	TRBD1	TRBJ1-2	TGTGCCAGTAGTACTGGCTGGGACAGTAACTATGGCTACACCTTC	CASSTGWDSNYGYTF
TRBV19	.	TRBD1	TRBJ1-5	TGTGCCAGTAGTATCAGGACAGGGAATCCAAGTAGCAATCAGCCCCAGCATTTT	CASSIRTGNPSSNQPQHF
TRBV15	.	.	TRBJ1-1	TGTGCCACCAGCAGTATTGAACAGGGATACACTGAAGCTTTCTTT	CATSSIEQGYTEAFF
TRBV3-1/TRBV3-2	few	.	TRBJ1-1	TGTGCCAGCAGCCAGGTACAGGGGAACACTGAAGCTTTCTTT	CASSQVQGNTEAFF
TRBV7-6	.	TRBD1	TRBJ1-1	TGTGCCAGCAGCCTAGGGACAGGGGGATATGGCACTGAAGCTTTCTTT	CASSLGTGGYGTEAFF
TRBV5-4	.	TRBD1	TRBJ1-4	TGTGCTAGCAGCACCACTGACAGGGTGGCTAATGAAAAACTGTTTTTT	CASSTTDRVANEKLFF
TRBV18	.	.	TRBJ2-7	TGTGCCAGCTCACCAGACATCTTCTCCTACGAGCAGTACTTC	CASSPDIFSYEQYF
TRBV5-8	.	TRBD1	TRBJ1-4	TGTGCCAGCAGCTGGACAGGGGTTGGGGCTGAAAAACTGTTTTTT	CASSWTGVGAEKLFF
TRBV3-1/TRBV3-2	once	TRBD1	TRBJ1-1	TGTGCCAGCAGCTCACAGGGGACTGAAGCTTTCTTT	CASSSQGTEAFF
TRBV7-6	.	TRBD2	TRBJ2-7	TGTGCCAGCAGCTTAGATCCTAGCGGCTACGAGCAGTACTTC	CASSLDPSGYEQYF
TRBV12-3/TRBV12-4	.	.	TRBJ2-7	TGTGCCAGCAGCTCGCAGGGTTACGAGCAGTACTTC	CASSSQGYEQYF
TRBV28	.	TRBD1	TRBJ1-1	TGTGCTAGCAGTCAGGGGGGCTTCAACACTGAAGCTTTCTTT	CASSQGGFNTEAFF